This T cell receptor beta chain was sequenced for a study of shared clonotypes between healthy human individuals. Study background: Researchers assigned three CD4 naive, three CD4 memory, two CD8 naive and one CD8 memory plate to each donor.

Clones were sequenced by immunoSEQ multiplex PCR, and TCRdb holds only the in-frame ones, with some missing. The sample records about 1.5 million clones, roughly 96% being singletons. This receptor was taken from a man aged 25 to 40 in good health. The sample comprised naive CD4+ T cells sorted from blood. Subset given: CD45RA+ positively selected.

Here the CDR3 reads CATLRGRMNEQYF. The CDR3 DNA is TGTGCCACGCTCAGGGGGCGTATGAACGAGCAGTACTTC. The V call is TRBV2, the J call TRBJ2-7; TRBD1 matches at 8 bases. Trimming took 10 bases from V and 5 from J; bases not matched to a gene: 10. CDR1 and CDR2 from the germline V gene are SNHLY and FYNNEI. The CDR3 sequence is 13 residues long.